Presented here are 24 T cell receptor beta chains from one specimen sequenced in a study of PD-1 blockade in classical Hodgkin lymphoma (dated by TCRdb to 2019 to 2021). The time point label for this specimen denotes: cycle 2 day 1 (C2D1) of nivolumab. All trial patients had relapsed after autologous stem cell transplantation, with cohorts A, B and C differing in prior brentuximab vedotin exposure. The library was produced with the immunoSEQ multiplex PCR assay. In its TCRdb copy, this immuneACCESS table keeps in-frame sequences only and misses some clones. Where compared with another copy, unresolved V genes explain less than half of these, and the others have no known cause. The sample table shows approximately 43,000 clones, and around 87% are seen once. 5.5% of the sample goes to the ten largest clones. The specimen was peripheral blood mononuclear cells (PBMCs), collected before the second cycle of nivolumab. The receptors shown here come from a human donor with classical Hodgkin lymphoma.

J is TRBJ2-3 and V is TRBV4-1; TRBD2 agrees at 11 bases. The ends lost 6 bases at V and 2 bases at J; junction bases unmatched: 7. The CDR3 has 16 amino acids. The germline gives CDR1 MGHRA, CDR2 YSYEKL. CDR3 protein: CASRPGLAGATDTQYF. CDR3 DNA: TGCGCCAGCAGACCTGGACTAGCGGGCGCCACAGATACGCAGTATTTT.

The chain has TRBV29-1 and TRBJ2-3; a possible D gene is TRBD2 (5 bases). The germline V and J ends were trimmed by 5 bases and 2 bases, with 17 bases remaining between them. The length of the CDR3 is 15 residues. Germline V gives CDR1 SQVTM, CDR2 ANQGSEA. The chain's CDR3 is CSVNVGSGLTDTQYF. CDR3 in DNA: TGCAGCGTTAACGTCGGAAGCGGCCTCACAGATACGCAGTATTTT.

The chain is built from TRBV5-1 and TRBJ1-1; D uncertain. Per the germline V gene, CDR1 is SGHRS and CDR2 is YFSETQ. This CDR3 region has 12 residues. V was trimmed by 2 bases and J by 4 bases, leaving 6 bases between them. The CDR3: CASSFLGTEAFF. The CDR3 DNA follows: TGCGCCAGCAGCTTTTTGGGCACTGAAGCTTTCTTT.

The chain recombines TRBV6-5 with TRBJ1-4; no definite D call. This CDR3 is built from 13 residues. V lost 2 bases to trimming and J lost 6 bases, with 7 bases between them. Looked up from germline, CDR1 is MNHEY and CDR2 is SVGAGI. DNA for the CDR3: TGTGCCAGCAGTTACAGGGATGATGAAAAACTGTTTTTT. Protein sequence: CASSYRDDEKLFF.

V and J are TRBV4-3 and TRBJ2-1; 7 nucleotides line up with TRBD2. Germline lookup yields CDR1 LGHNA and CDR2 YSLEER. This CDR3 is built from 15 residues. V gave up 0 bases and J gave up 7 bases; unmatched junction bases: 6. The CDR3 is CASSQDIGAGNEQFF. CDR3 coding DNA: TGCGCCAGCAGCCAAGATATCGGAGCGGGGAATGAGCAGTTCTTC.

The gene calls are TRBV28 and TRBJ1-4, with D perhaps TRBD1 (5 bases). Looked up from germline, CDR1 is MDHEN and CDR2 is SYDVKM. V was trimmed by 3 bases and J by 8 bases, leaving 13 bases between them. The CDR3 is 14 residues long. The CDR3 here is CASSLVREGEKLFF. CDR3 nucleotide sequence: TGTGCCAGCAGTTTGGTCAGGGAAGGGGAAAAACTGTTTTTT. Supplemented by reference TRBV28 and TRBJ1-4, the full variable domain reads DVKVTQSSRYLVKRTGEKVFLECVQDMDHENMFWYRQDPGLGLRLIYFSYDVKMKEKGDIPEGYSVSREKKERFSLILESASTNQTSMYLCASSLVREGEKLFFGSGTQLSVL.

The DNA for the CDR3 is TGTGCCAGCAGTTCCTGGACAGGACTCTCCTACGAGCAGTACTTC. As protein: CASSSWTGLSYEQYF. The chain uses TRBV27 and TRBJ2-7; 7 positions match TRBD1. CDR1 is MNHEY, CDR2 SMNVEV, per germline (reference sequence). This CDR3 is 15 amino acids long. V lost 4 bases to trimming and J lost 0 bases; unmatched junction nucleotides: 6.

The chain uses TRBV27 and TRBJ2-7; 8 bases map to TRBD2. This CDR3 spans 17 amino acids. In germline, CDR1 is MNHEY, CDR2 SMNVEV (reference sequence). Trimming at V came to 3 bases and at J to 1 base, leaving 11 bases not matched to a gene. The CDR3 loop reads CASSLRHSGAYSYEQYF. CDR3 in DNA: TGTGCCAGCAGTTTGCGTCATAGCGGGGCCTATTCCTACGAGCAGTACTTC.

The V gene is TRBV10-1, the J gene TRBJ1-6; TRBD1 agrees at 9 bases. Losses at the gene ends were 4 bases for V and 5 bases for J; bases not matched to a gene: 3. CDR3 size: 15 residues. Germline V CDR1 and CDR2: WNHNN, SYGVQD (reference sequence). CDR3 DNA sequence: TGCGCCAGCAGTGTTCGGGACAGGGATAATTCACCCCTCCACTTT. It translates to CASSVRDRDNSPLHF.

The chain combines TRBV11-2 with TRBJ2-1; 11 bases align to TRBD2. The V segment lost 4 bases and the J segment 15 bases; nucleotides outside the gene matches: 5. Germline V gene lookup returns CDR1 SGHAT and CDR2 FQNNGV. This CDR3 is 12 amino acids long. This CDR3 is CASSSRLAGLFF. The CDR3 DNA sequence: TGTGCCAGCAGCTCCCGACTAGCGGGATTGTTCTTC. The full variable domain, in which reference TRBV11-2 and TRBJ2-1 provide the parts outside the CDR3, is EAGVAQSPRYKIIEKRQSVAFWCNPISGHATLYWYQQILGQGPKLLIQFQNNGVVDDSQLPKDRFSAERLKGVDSTLKIQPAKLEDSAVYLCASSSRLAGLFFGPGTRLTVL.

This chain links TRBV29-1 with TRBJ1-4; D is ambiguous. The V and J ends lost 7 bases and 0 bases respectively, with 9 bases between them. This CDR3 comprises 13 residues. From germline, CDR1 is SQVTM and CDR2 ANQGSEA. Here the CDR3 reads CSATSATNEKLFF. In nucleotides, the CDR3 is TGCAGCGCGACGAGCGCAACTAATGAAAAACTGTTTTTT.

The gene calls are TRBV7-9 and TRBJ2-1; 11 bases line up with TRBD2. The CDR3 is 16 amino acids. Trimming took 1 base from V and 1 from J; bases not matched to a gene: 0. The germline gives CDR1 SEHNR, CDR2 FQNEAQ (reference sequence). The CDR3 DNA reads TGTGCCAGCAGCTTAGTAGCGGGAGGGTCCTACAATGAGCAGTTCTTC. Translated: CASSLVAGGSYNEQFF.

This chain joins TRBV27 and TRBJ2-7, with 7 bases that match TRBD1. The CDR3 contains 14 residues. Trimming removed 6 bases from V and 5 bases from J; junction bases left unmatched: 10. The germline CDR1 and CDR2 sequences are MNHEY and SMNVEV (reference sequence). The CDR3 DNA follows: TGTGCCAGCAGCATAACAGGGGCAGTAAACGAGCAGTACTTC. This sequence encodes CASSITGAVNEQYF.

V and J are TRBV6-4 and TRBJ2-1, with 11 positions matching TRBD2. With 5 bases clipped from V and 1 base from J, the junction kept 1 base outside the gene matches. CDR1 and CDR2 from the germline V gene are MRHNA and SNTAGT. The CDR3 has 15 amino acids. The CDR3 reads CASSIAGGSYNEQFF. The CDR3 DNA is TGTGCCAGCAGTATAGCGGGAGGGTCCTACAATGAGCAGTTCTTC.

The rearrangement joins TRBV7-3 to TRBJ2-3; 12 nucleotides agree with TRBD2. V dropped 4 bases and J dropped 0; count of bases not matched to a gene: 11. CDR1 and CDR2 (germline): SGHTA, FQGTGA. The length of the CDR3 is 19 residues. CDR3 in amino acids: CASSSHPTSGGPSTDTQYF. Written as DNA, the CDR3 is TGTGCCAGCAGCTCCCACCCGACTAGCGGGGGACCAAGCACAGATACGCAGTATTTT.

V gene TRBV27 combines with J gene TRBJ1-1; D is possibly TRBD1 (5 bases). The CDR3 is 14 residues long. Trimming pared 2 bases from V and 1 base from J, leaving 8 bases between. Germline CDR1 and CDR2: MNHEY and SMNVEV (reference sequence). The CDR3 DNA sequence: TGTGCCAGCAGTTTAGGGGGAACGAACACTGAAGCTTTCTTT. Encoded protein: CASSLGGTNTEAFF.

The CDR3 DNA follows: TGCGCCCCCGGGGACAGGAACTATGGCTACACCTTC. Translation gives CAPGDRNYGYTF. The chain recombines TRBV5-1 with TRBJ1-2; 8 nucleotides agree with TRBD1. The germline V gene encodes CDR1 SGHRS and CDR2 YFSETQ. V was clipped by 10 bases and J by 2 bases; unmatched bases: 4. The length of the CDR3 is 12 residues.

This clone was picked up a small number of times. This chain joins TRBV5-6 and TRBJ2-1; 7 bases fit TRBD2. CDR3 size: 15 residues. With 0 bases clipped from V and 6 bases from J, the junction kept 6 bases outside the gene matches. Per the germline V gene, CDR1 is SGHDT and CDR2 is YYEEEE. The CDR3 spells CASSLEGGVFNEQFF. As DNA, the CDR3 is TGTGCCAGCAGCTTGGAGGGAGGGGTTTTCAATGAGCAGTTCTTC.

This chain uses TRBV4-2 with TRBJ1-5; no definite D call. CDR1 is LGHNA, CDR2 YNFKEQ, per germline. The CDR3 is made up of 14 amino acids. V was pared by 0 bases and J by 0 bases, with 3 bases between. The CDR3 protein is CASSQDDSNQPQHF. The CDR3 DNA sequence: TGTGCCAGCAGCCAAGACGATAGCAATCAGCCCCAGCATTTT.

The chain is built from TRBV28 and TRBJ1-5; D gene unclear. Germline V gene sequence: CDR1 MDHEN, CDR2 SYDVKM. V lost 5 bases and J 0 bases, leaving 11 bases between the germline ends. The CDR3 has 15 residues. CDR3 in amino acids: CASSTSDVSNQPQHF. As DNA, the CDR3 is TGTGCCAGCAGTACCTCGGACGTTAGCAATCAGCCCCAGCATTTT. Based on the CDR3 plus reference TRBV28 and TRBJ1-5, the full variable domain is DVKVTQSSRYLVKRTGEKVFLECVQDMDHENMFWYRQDPGLGLRLIYFSYDVKMKEKGDIPEGYSVSREKKERFSLILESASTNQTSMYLCASSTSDVSNQPQHFGDGTRLSIL.

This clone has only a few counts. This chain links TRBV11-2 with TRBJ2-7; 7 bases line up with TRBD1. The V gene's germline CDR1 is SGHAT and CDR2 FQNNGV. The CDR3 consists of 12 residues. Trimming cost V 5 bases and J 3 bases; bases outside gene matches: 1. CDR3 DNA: TGTGCCAGCAGCGGGGACAGCTACGAGCAGTACTTC. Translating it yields CASSGDSYEQYF.

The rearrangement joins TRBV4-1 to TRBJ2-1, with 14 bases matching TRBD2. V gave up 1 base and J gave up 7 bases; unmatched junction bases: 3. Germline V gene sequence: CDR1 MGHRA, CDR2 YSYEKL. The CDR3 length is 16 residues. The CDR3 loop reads CASSQARLAGGNEQFF. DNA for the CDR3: TGCGCCAGCAGCCAAGCCCGACTAGCGGGAGGGAATGAGCAGTTCTTC.

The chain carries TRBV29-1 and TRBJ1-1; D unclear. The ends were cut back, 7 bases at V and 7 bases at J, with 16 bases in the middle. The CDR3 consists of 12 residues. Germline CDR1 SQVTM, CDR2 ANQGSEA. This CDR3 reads CSAGKGPGEAFF. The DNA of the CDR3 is TGCAGCGCCGGAAAGGGCCCAGGTGAAGCTTTCTTT.

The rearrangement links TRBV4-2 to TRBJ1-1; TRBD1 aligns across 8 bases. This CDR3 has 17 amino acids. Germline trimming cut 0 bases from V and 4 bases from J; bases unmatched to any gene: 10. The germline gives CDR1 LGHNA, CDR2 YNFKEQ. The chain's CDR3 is CASSQDLAGGLPTEAFF. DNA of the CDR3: TGTGCCAGCAGCCAAGATTTAGCAGGGGGCCTACCCACTGAAGCTTTCTTT.